Following are 14 T cell receptor beta chains from one sample sequenced in a study of PD-1 blockade in classical Hodgkin lymphoma. Data came from immunoSEQ multiplex PCR; TCRdb stores just in-frame clones and leaves some out. The sample shows just under 100,000 clones, over 80% of them seen only once. Each patient relapsed following autologous stem cell transplantation, and prior brentuximab vedotin exposure differed. The specimen comprised peripheral blood mononuclear cells (PBMCs), sampled at baseline. The receptors were gathered from a human donor with classical Hodgkin lymphoma.

The CDR3 nucleotides read TGTGCCAGCAGCTTAGATCCCTATGGTGAAGCTTTCTTT. It specifies CASSLDPYGEAFF. V gene TRBV11-2 combines with J gene TRBJ1-1; D gene uncertain. V was clipped by 0 bases and J by 7 bases, with 9 bases between them. CDR3 length: 13 residues. The germline gives CDR1 SGHAT, CDR2 FQNNGV.

The rearrangement links TRBV15 to TRBJ1-3; D gene ambiguous. The CDR3 length is 14 residues. The germline gives CDR1 LNHNV, CDR2 YYDKDF (reference sequence). The ends were cut back, 1 base at V and 3 bases at J, with 7 bases in the middle. The CDR3 coding sequence is TGTGCCACCAGCAGAGCTCGGGGTGGAAACACCATATATTTT. Amino acids: CATSRARGGNTIYF.

The chain joins TRBV21-1 to TRBJ2-2; TRBD1, as called in the table, went unchecked against the DNA. TRBV21-1 is annotated as a pseudogene. CDR3 length: 17 amino acids. The CDR3 here is CASSFPAGQGLAGELFF. The DNA of the CDR3 is TGTGCCAGCAGCTTCCCGGCCGGCCAGGGGTTAGCCGGGGAGCTGTTTTTT.

This sequence joins TRBV10-2 and TRBJ2-3; 8 bases map to TRBD1. The V and J ends lost 6 bases and 0 bases, in that order; junction bases with no gene match: 5. Germline V gene lookup returns CDR1 WSHSY and CDR2 SAAADI. CDR3 length: 15 residues. CDR3 coding DNA: TGCGCCAGCAGGAGGGACAGGACTAGCACAGATACGCAGTATTTT. Encoded protein: CASRRDRTSTDTQYF.

Here the CDR3 reads CAISESLAGTPDGQYF. CDR3 nucleotides: TGTGCCATCAGTGAGAGTCTAGCGGGAACTCCTGACGGGCAGTACTTC. This chain joins TRBV10-3 and TRBJ2-7; 9 bases agree with TRBD2. Germline lookup yields CDR1 ENHRY and CDR2 SYGVKD. CDR3 length: 16 amino acids. V trimming: 2 bases; J trimming: 9 bases; junction bases outside the gene matches: 14.

V is TRBV18 and J is TRBJ2-1; possibly TRBD2 for D (5 bases). The CDR3 consists of 12 residues. Germline CDR1 reads KGHSH; CDR2 reads LQKENI. With 2 bases removed from V and 8 bases from J, the gap between germline ends came to 7 bases. CDR3 DNA sequence: TGTGCCAGCTCACCATTGGGAGATGAGCAGTTCTTC. This encodes CASSPLGDEQFF.

The chain uses TRBV18 and TRBJ1-5; 9 nucleotides line up with TRBD1. The V segment lost 4 bases and the J segment 9 bases; nucleotides outside the gene matches: 10. Germline CDR1 and CDR2: KGHSH and LQKENI. The CDR3 contains 15 residues. CDR3 nucleotides: TGTGCCAGCTCACTGGGACAGGGCGACCGGGGGCCCCAGCATTTT. It is translated as CASSLGQGDRGPQHF.

The chain has TRBV28 and TRBJ1-1; perhaps TRBD1 as D (5 bases). V lost 5 bases to trimming and J lost 0 bases, with 16 bases between them. Germline CDR1 reads MDHEN; CDR2 reads SYDVKM. The CDR3 is made up of 16 amino acids. The CDR3 loop reads CASSAWGGYMNTEAFF. The DNA of the CDR3 is TGTGCCAGCAGTGCCTGGGGGGGGTACATGAACACTGAAGCTTTCTTT.

This clone turned up a few times. This chain connects TRBV27 to TRBJ2-7; D ambiguous. V was shortened by 2 bases and J by 0 bases, with 11 bases between the two germline ends. CDR1 is MNHEY and CDR2 is SMNVEV in the germline V gene (reference sequence). This CDR3 region has 15 residues. In DNA, the CDR3 is TGTGCCAGCAGTTTACGGTCAGATCGCTCCTACGAGCAGTACTTC. Translated, it gives CASSLRSDRSYEQYF.

This chain links TRBV5-8 with TRBJ2-7; D is unclear. The CDR3 is 13 amino acids. Trimming removed 2 bases from V and 4 bases from J, with 10 bases in between. Germline V gives CDR1 SGHTS, CDR2 YDEGEE. The CDR3 coding sequence is TGTGCCAGCAGCTTTCTAAAGGGTTACGAGCAGTACTTC. Encoded protein: CASSFLKGYEQYF.

V is TRBV5-1 and J is TRBJ2-7; 9 nucleotides line up with TRBD1. Trimming removed 4 bases from V and 0 bases from J; junction bases left unmatched: 5. Germline CDR1 SGHRS, CDR2 YFSETQ. The CDR3 is 15 amino acids. CDR3 protein: CASSPTGGSSYEQYF. The CDR3, as DNA: TGCGCCAGCAGCCCGACAGGGGGGTCCTCCTACGAGCAGTACTTC.

This clone was counted between two and nine times. This chain joins TRBV19 and TRBJ1-2; D gene uncertain. The germline V gene encodes CDR1 LNHDA and CDR2 SQIVND (reference sequence). The V and J ends lost 0 bases and 8 bases respectively, with 13 bases between them. The CDR3 contains 14 residues. CDR3 amino acids: CASSIESDARGYTF. CDR3 bases: TGTGCCAGTAGTATAGAGTCGGACGCTCGGGGCTACACCTTC.

This clone was seen a single time. This sequence joins TRBV6-5 and TRBJ2-1; 9 bases agree with TRBD2. The CDR3 length is 14 residues. V lost 6 bases to trimming and J lost 4 bases; unmatched junction nucleotides: 4. Germline V gene sequence: CDR1 MNHEY, CDR2 SVGAGI. CDR3: CASRTSGEYNEQFF. The CDR3, as DNA: TGTGCCAGCAGGACTAGCGGAGAATACAATGAGCAGTTCTTC.

Concerning this clone itself: At one boundary the junction diverges from the germline segment, which might be a read error. V and J are TRBV7-2 and TRBJ2-7; D ambiguous. The CDR3 has 11 residues. Looked up from germline, CDR1 is SGHTA and CDR2 is FQGNSA. The CDR3, as DNA: TGTGCCAGCAGCTTAATCTACAAGCAGTACTTC. It specifies CASSLIYKQYF.